This is a list of T cell receptor beta chains from one sample in a study of shared clonotypes between healthy human individuals. Libraries were prepared by immunoSEQ multiplex PCR; TCRdb keeps only in-frame clonotypes and omits some of them. Seen here are some 2,400,000 clones, about 94% observed once, and the top ten hold roughly 0.13%. Sequences were obtained from naive CD4+ T cells sorted from blood. The receptors were sampled from a man in his late teens or twenties in good health. Each CDR3 is given without its conserved first and last residue. A D gene is named only where the DNA matches it firmly.

>15|-|TRBV4-1|TRBJ2-5
ASSQDSGYSYYETQY
>12|TRBD2|TRBV5-6|TRBJ2-5
ASSPSGEGETQY
>12|-|TRBV11-2|TRBJ2-7
ASRKTGGPYEQY
>10|-|TRBV28|TRBJ2-5
ASMRLPGDQY
>15|TRBD2|TRBV7-2|TRBJ2-3
ASSLETAGGVADTQY
>12|TRBD1|TRBV19|TRBJ2-5
ASSMTGSAKTQY
>13|-|TRBV2|TRBJ1-6
ASSLGRASRSPLH
>13|-|TRBV5-1|TRBJ2-3
ASSSGLPSTDTQY
>13|TRBD2|TRBV7-2|TRBJ2-5
ASSLLAGDRETQY
>12|TRBD2|TRBV7-2|TRBJ2-3
ASSISGSTDTQY